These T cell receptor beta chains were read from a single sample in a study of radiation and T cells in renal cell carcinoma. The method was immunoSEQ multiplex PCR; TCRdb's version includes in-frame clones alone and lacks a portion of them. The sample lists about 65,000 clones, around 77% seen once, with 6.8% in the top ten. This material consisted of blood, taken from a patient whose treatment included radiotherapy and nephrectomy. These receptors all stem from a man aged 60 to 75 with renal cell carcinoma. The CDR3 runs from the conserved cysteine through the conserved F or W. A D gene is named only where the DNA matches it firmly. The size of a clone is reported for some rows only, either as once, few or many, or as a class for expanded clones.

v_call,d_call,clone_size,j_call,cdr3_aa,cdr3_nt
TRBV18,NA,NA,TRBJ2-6,CASSVRRTDLAGANVLTF,TGTGCCAGCTCAGTTAGAAGGACCGACCTGGCCGGGGCCAACGTCCTGACTTTC
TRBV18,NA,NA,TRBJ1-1,CASSPEVDLNTEAFF,TGTGCCAGCTCACCCGAAGTCGATCTTAACACTGAAGCTTTCTTT
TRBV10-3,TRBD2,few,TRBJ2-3,CAISSLTYGTSGGDSTDTQYF,TGTGCCATCAGTTCACTCACCTACGGGACTAGCGGGGGGGATAGCACAGATACGCAGTATTTT
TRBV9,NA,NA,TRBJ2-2,CASTKNTGELFF,TGTGCCAGCACAAAGAACACCGGGGAGCTGTTTTTT
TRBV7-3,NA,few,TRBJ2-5,CASSPPGVETQYF,TGTGCCAGCAGCCCACCGGGAGTCGAGACCCAGTACTTC
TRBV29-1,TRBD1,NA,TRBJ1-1,CSVGTRGGVTEAFF,TGCAGCGTTGGGACCAGGGGGGGGGTCACTGAAGCTTTCTTT
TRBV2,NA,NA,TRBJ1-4,CASSPPAGRGEKLFF,TGTGCCAGCAGTCCGCCTGCGGGGAGAGGTGAAAAACTGTTTTTT
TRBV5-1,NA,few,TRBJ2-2,CASSLPWADPNTGELFF,TGCGCCAGCAGCTTGCCCTGGGCAGACCCGAACACCGGGGAGCTGTTTTTT
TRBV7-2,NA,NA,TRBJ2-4,CASSPFMGNIQYF,TGTGCCAGCAGCCCCTTTATGGGTAACATTCAGTACTTC
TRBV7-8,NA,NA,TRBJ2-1,CASSLKGGRFDEQFF,TGTGCCAGCAGCTTAAAGGGGGGCCGGTTTGATGAGCAGTTCTTC
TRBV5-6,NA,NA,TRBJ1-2,CASSLGQAVGGYTF,TGTGCCAGCAGCTTGGGACAGGCTGTCGGTGGCTACACCTTC